Following are 12 T cell receptor beta chains from one sample sequenced in a study of OX40 agonist ivuxolimab in advanced cancers. The assay was immunoSEQ multiplex PCR, and TCRdb's table has in-frame clones only and misses some. Of tens of thousands of clones detected, around 90% appear once; the ten largest clones hold 1% to 1.2%. Sample: CD4+ or CD8+ T cells sorted from blood, taken in a trial of the OX40 agonist ivuxolimab. These receptors were taken from an adult with an advanced solid tumor such as melanoma, head and neck, liver or kidney cancer.

The chain recombines TRBV7-8 with TRBJ2-3, with 9 bases aligning to TRBD2. From germline, CDR1 is SGHVS and CDR2 FQNEAQ. CDR3 length: 15 residues. With V trimmed by 5 bases and J by 4 bases, 7 bases remained unmatched. CDR3 coding DNA: TGTGCCAGCAGCCCGACGGGCGGGGGGGCAGATACGCAGTATTTT. It translates to CASSPTGGGADTQYF. The entire variable domain, with the rest obtained from reference TRBV7-8 and TRBJ2-3, is as follows: GAGVSQSPRYKVAKRGQDVALRCDPISGHVSLFWYQQALGQGPEFLTYFQNEAQLDKSGLPSDRFFAERPEGSVSTLKIQRTQQEDSAVYLCASSPTGGGADTQYFGPGTRLTVL.

The chain links TRBV10-3 to TRBJ2-3, with TRBD1 matching 10 bases. The V and J ends lost 2 bases and 1 base, in that order; junction bases with no gene match: 6. Germline CDR1 ENHRY, CDR2 SYGVKD. CDR3 length: 17 amino acids. DNA for the CDR3: TGTGCCATCAGTGAGGGTTATGGGACAGGGGGCACAGATACGCAGTATTTT. Its protein product is CAISEGYGTGGTDTQYF.

The rearrangement uses TRBV2 and TRBJ2-1; 14 bases fit TRBD2. V shed 6 bases, J shed 8 bases, and the junction held 6 bases outside the gene matches. Germline-derived CDR1 and CDR2 are SNHLY and FYNNEI. This CDR3 contains 15 residues. This chain's CDR3 is CASRAGTSGSYEQFF. The CDR3 region has the DNA TGTGCCAGCAGAGCAGGGACTAGCGGGAGCTATGAGCAGTTCTTC.

This rearrangement joins TRBV29-1 to TRBJ2-3, with 8 bases aligning to TRBD2. Losses at the gene ends were 8 bases for V and 6 bases for J; bases not matched to a gene: 10. The CDR3 is 13 amino acids. Germline-derived CDR1 and CDR2 are SQVTM and ANQGSEA. The CDR3 region has the DNA TGCAGCTTTCGACTAGCGCCTCTTGATACGCAGTATTTT. It specifies CSFRLAPLDTQYF.

V usage is TRBV19 and J usage is TRBJ2-3, with 11 bases lining up with TRBD2. Germline-derived CDR1 and CDR2 are LNHDA and SQIVND (reference sequence). V dropped 4 bases and J dropped 6; count of bases not matched to a gene: 9. The CDR3 runs to 16 residues. The CDR3 region is CASSRRSGTSGDTQYF. CDR3 nucleotides: TGTGCCAGTAGTAGGCGGTCGGGGACTAGCGGTGATACGCAGTATTTT.

The chain uses TRBV30 and TRBJ2-3, with TRBD2 identical over 10 bases. V dropped 1 base and J dropped 6; count of bases not matched to a gene: 4. CDR1 is GTSNPN and CDR2 is SVGIG in the germline V gene (reference sequence). CDR3 size: 14 residues. This chain's CDR3 is CAWSGAGGPDTQYF. CDR3 coding DNA: TGTGCCTGGAGTGGAGCGGGGGGGCCGGATACGCAGTATTTT.

CDR3: CAWSVRGPGRPEAFF. CDR3 nucleotide sequence: TGTGCCTGGAGTGTACGGGGGCCAGGGAGGCCTGAAGCTTTCTTT. The rearrangement joins TRBV30 to TRBJ1-1, with D perhaps TRBD1 (6 bases). The V end was cut by 0 bases, the J end by 6 bases, with 17 bases between. Germline values: CDR1 GTSNPN, CDR2 SVGIG (reference sequence). The CDR3 covers 15 residues.

The chain employs TRBV29-1 and TRBJ2-7; D is possibly TRBD1 (6 bases). Trimming shortened V by 4 bases and J by 2 bases, and 9 bases separated the two germline ends. The CDR3 loop spans 12 amino acids. From germline, CDR1 is SQVTM and CDR2 ANQGSEA. CDR3 loop: CSVADSTYEQYF. The CDR3 DNA reads as TGCAGCGTTGCGGACAGTACCTACGAGCAGTACTTC.

The chain recombines TRBV5-1 with TRBJ2-3; D is possibly TRBD2 (5 bases). CDR1 and CDR2 (germline): SGHRS, YFSETQ. This CDR3 spans 15 amino acids. V dropped 0 bases and J dropped 0 bases, with 8 bases sitting between them. The CDR3 here is CASSLESGSTDTQYF. The CDR3 DNA follows: TGCGCCAGCAGCTTGGAAAGCGGAAGCACAGATACGCAGTATTTT.

The chain employs TRBV30 and TRBJ2-7; 7 bases agree with TRBD1. CDR1 is GTSNPN and CDR2 is SVGIG in the germline V gene (reference sequence). This CDR3 region has 15 residues. V lost 3 bases to trimming and J lost 3 bases; unmatched junction nucleotides: 11. The DNA for the CDR3 is TGTGCCTGGAGCGAGCCCGGGACAGCCATCTACGAGCAGTACTTC. Translation gives CAWSEPGTAIYEQYF.

The chain links TRBV6-5 to TRBJ1-2; D gene uncertain. The V gene lost 6 bases and the J gene lost 4 bases, with 9 bases spanning the gap. This CDR3 has 12 residues. Germline V gene lookup returns CDR1 MNHEY and CDR2 SVGAGI. The CDR3 region has the DNA TGTGCCAGCAGCCCTTCGGGCTATGGCTACACCTTC. It translates to CASSPSGYGYTF.

V usage is TRBV5-6 and J usage is TRBJ2-3; 10 bases align to TRBD1. V lost 2 bases, J lost 6 bases, and 6 bases stayed unmatched. The CDR3 runs 15 residues. CDR1 is SGHDT and CDR2 is YYEEEE in the germline V gene. For the CDR3, the DNA is TGTGCCAGCAGCTTAGTGACAGGGGGCGTCGATACGCAGTATTTT. Residues: CASSLVTGGVDTQYF.